The 30 T cell receptor beta chains listed next were all sequenced from one sample in a study of vaccination and CD4 T cells after COVID-19 (dated 2022 in TCRdb). Receptors were amplified or captured by PCR. Instrument on record: Illumina iSeq 100. TCRdb trimmed the raw reads at Q25, called clones with MiXCR and kept productive beta chains. Rows matching on CDR3 protein sequence are summarized as one entry with the most common DNA and genes. Recorded for this sample are approximately 20,000 distinct CDR3 sequences; under 60% of them occurred a single time. Around 1.1% of the sample is taken by the ten largest. The material sequenced was CD4+ T cells from blood, taken before SARS-CoV-2 vaccination. The source of these receptors is a human donor who had recovered from COVID-19.

The V call is TRBV20-1, the J call TRBJ1-2; D gene ambiguous. Germline V CDR1 and CDR2: DFQATT, SNEGSKA (reference sequence). Trimming stripped 0 bases from V and 4 bases from J, with 6 bases between. The CDR3 spans 12 residues. DNA for the CDR3: TGCAGTGCTAGAGATCTGGCCTATGGCTACACCTTC. Translated: CSARDLAYGYTF.

The chain couples TRBV6-1 to TRBJ2-7; D not certain. This CDR3 spans 16 amino acids. V was shortened by 6 bases and J by 0 bases, with 18 bases between the two germline ends. The V gene's germline CDR1 is MNHNS and CDR2 SASEGT. CDR3 residues: CASSQFRAGASYEQYF. DNA for the CDR3: TGTGCCAGCAGCCAATTTCGGGCAGGAGCCTCCTACGAGCAGTACTTC.

This clonotype occurred once. V and J are TRBV20-1 and TRBJ1-1; no clear D gene. The CDR3 runs to 14 residues. The germline gives CDR1 DFQATT, CDR2 SNEGSKA (reference sequence). V dropped 0 bases and J dropped 3 bases, with 11 bases sitting between them. CDR3 sequence reads: CSARDFVRDTEAFF. CDR3 DNA: TGCAGTGCTAGAGATTTTGTCAGAGACACTGAAGCTTTCTTT.

The chain is built from TRBV2 and TRBJ1-2, with 10 bases lining up with TRBD1. The CDR3 spans 15 residues. Trimming cost V 4 bases and J 8 bases; bases outside gene matches: 10. Germline assignment: CDR1 SNHLY and CDR2 FYNNEI. The CDR3 DNA is TGTGCCAGCAGTGCCCGGGACAGGGGCCCAGGGGGCTACACCTTC. It yields the protein CASSARDRGPGGYTF.

This chain uses TRBV18 with TRBJ2-1; D unclear. The V end was cut by 6 bases, the J end by 7 bases, with 16 bases between. The CDR3 loop spans 14 amino acids. The germline CDR1 and CDR2 sequences are KGHSH and LQKENI. The CDR3 DNA follows: TGTGCCAGCTCCCCCCCCCGCAGTGGAAATGAGCAGTTCTTC. Its translation is CASSPPRSGNEQFF.

The chain employs TRBV20-1 and TRBJ1-1; 10 nucleotides agree with TRBD1. CDR1 is DFQATT and CDR2 is SNEGSKA in the germline V gene (reference sequence). This CDR3 has 14 amino acids. J was trimmed by 8 bases and V by 6 bases; bases with no gene match: 12. DNA for the CDR3: TGCAGTGCGCGGACAGGGGGAACCTCTCGCGAAGCTTTCTTT. Its protein product is CSARTGGTSREAFF.

The CDR3 region has the DNA TGTGCCAGCAAAGGACAGGGAGTCCCCATCTATGGCTACACCTTC. Protein sequence: CASKGQGVPIYGYTF. The V and J genes are TRBV28 and TRBJ1-2; 8 positions agree with TRBD1. The CDR3 runs 15 residues. Per germline, CDR1 MDHEN and CDR2 SYDVKM. The trim removed 7 bases at V and 4 bases at J, leaving 11 bases unmatched.

This clonotype is a singleton in its sample. The CDR3 DNA is TGTGCCAGCTTATTGACAGCTTCAGGGGAAAAACTGTTTTTT. Residues: CASLLTASGEKLFF. The chain carries TRBV12-3 or TRBV12-4 and TRBJ1-4; D is possibly TRBD1 (5 bases). Between the trimmed V and J ends, which lost 8 bases and 8 bases, there was a span of 18 bases. This CDR3 spans 14 amino acids.

The chain uses TRBV28 and TRBJ1-2; the D gene is possibly TRBD1 (5 bases). V lost 2 bases to trimming and J lost 7 bases, with 17 bases between them. The CDR3 covers 15 residues. Looked up from germline, CDR1 is MDHEN and CDR2 is SYDVKM. In DNA form, the CDR3 reads TGTGCCAGCAGTTTAGAAGGGGATTGGGGACTTGGCTACACCTTC. It translates to CASSLEGDWGLGYTF.

The chain couples TRBV19 to TRBJ1-5; D remains ambiguous. The V end lost 2 bases, the J end lost 6 bases, and 11 bases lay between the germline ends. Germline CDR1 reads LNHDA; CDR2 reads SQIVND (reference sequence). This CDR3 contains 14 residues. The CDR3 DNA reads as TGTGCCAGTAGTATATGGGTCGTAGGTCAGCCCCAGCATTTT. This encodes CASSIWVVGQPQHF.

The chain joins TRBV29-1 to TRBJ2-1; 16 bases are a match to TRBD2. This CDR3 spans 18 amino acids. Germline CDR1 and CDR2: SQVTM and ANQGSEA. V was clipped by 7 bases and J by 1 base; unmatched bases: 10. The CDR3 DNA sequence: TGCAGCGACAAGCCGGGACTAGCGGGAGGGGAATCCTACAATGAGCAGTTCTTC. Protein sequence: CSDKPGLAGGESYNEQFF.

There are a few counts of this clonotype. The V and J genes are TRBV5-4 and TRBJ1-6, with unresolved D. Germline loops: CDR1 SGHNT, CDR2 YYREEE (reference sequence). The CDR3 contains 14 residues. V gave up 1 base and J gave up 7 bases, with 9 bases separating them. CDR3 sequence (DNA): TGTGCCAGCAGCTTGAAGGGAAGCAATTCACCCCTCCACTTT. Its translation: CASSLKGSNSPLHF.

V and J are TRBV7-2 and TRBJ2-1; 8 bases align to TRBD1. The germline CDR1 and CDR2 sequences are SGHTA and FQGNSA. The CDR3 extends over 16 amino acids. The J segment lost 8 bases and the V segment lost 1 base, leaving 10 bases of the junction unmatched. For the CDR3, the DNA is TGTGCCAGCAGCTTAGGAAGGGCCAGGGGGCACGATGAGCAGTTCTTC. It specifies CASSLGRARGHDEQFF.

In its sample, this clonotype was seen a few times. This chain joins TRBV7-4 and TRBJ1-5; D unclear. Trimming pared 4 bases from V and 7 bases from J, leaving 17 bases between. Germline V lookup: CDR1 SGHVT, CDR2 SQSDAQ. There are 15 residues in the CDR3. CDR3 protein: CASSSIVVRGQPQHF. The CDR3 DNA follows: TGTGCCAGCAGCTCAATAGTTGTTAGAGGGCAGCCCCAGCATTTT.

The rearrangement uses TRBV6-1 and TRBJ2-7; D possibly uses TRBD1 or TRBD2 (5 bases each). Germline V lookup: CDR1 MNHNS, CDR2 SASEGT. This CDR3 region has 14 residues. The germline V and J ends were trimmed by 5 bases and 3 bases, with 14 bases remaining between them. CDR3 coding DNA: TGTGCCAGCAGTCCCCGGGACGCACTCTACGAGCAGTACTTC. It specifies CASSPRDALYEQYF.

Only one count was recorded for this clonotype. The chain combines TRBV6-2 or TRBV6-3 with TRBJ2-5, with 7 bases fitting TRBD1. J was trimmed by 5 bases and V by 2 bases; bases with no gene match: 5. Germline assignment: CDR1 MNHEY and CDR2 SVGEGT. This CDR3 comprises 14 residues. The CDR3 coding sequence is TGTGCCAGCAGTTACCAGGGGGTGAGGGAGACCCAGTACTTC. Translating it yields CASSYQGVRETQYF.

A single count supports this clonotype. The rearrangement uses TRBV28 and TRBJ2-5; 7 bases are shared with TRBD1. Germline V gene sequence: CDR1 MDHEN, CDR2 SYDVKM. This CDR3 is 16 amino acids long. V lost 2 bases to trimming and J lost 13 bases; unmatched junction nucleotides: 19. The CDR3 DNA reads TGTGCCAGCAGTTTACGGCCTGGACCGACAGGGCGGAAACCGTACTTC. Translated: CASSLRPGPTGRKPYF.

The rearrangement uses TRBV20-1 and TRBJ2-5, with D unresolved. Trimming left V 0 bases short and J 5 bases short, with 10 bases between. Germline loops: CDR1 DFQATT, CDR2 SNEGSKA (reference sequence). This CDR3 is built from 13 residues. CDR3 bases: TGCAGTGCTAGAGATTCTAATTTGGAGACCCAGTACTTC. Its protein product is CSARDSNLETQYF.

This clonotype was observed a handful of times. Written as DNA, the CDR3 is TGTGCCAGCAGCGCATTAGTTAGTGGTGGAGATACGCAGTATTTT. Its protein product is CASSALVSGGDTQYF. The rearrangement uses TRBV9 and TRBJ2-3; D is undetermined. Trimming took off 3 bases at V and 5 bases at J, with 16 bases between the two ends. Germline CDR1 reads SGDLS; CDR2 reads YYNGEE. CDR3 size: 15 residues.

The V call is TRBV28, the J call TRBJ1-5; 9 bases are shared with TRBD1. Trimming cost V 2 bases and J 7 bases; bases outside gene matches: 6. Germline CDR1 and CDR2: MDHEN and SYDVKM. CDR3 length: 15 residues. The CDR3 loop reads CASSLVTGGTQPQHF. The CDR3 region has the DNA TGTGCCAGCAGTTTAGTGACAGGGGGTACCCAGCCCCAGCATTTT.

The chain uses TRBV29-1 and TRBJ2-5; D is perhaps TRBD2 (6 bases). This CDR3 comprises 14 residues. Germline V gives CDR1 SQVTM, CDR2 ANQGSEA. V lost 5 bases, J lost 3 bases, and 16 bases lay in between. CDR3 sequence (DNA): TGCAGCGTTCCGAGCGGGTACGGGGAAGAGACCCAGTACTTC. Residues: CSVPSGYGEETQYF. Looking up the rest from reference TRBV29-1 and TRBJ2-5 gives the full variable domain: SAVISQKPSRDICQRGTSLTIQCQVDSQVTMMFWYRQQPGQSLTLIATANQGSEATYESGFVIDKFPISRPNLTFSTLTVSNMSPEDSSIYLCSVPSGYGEETQYFGPGTRLLVL.

The chain employs TRBV5-1 and TRBJ2-5; D unclear. The V end was cut by 5 bases, the J end by 1 base, with 9 bases between. Germline CDR1 SGHRS, CDR2 YFSETQ. The CDR3 covers 13 residues. CDR3 region: CASRTVPQETQYF. The CDR3 nucleotides are TGCGCCAGCAGGACCGTGCCCCAAGAGACCCAGTACTTC.

In its sample, this clonotype was seen a few times. The rearrangement uses TRBV15 and TRBJ2-3; 8 bases align to TRBD2. CDR1 is LNHNV, CDR2 YYDKDF, per germline (reference sequence). The CDR3 sequence is 17 residues long. The junction had 14 bases not matched to a gene; V was cut back by 9 bases and J by 0 bases. CDR3 nucleotide sequence: TGTGCCACGAGGTCCGGGTTGACTAGCGCTAGCACAGATACGCAGTATTTT. Its translation: CATRSGLTSASTDTQYF.

The V gene is TRBV7-6, the J gene TRBJ2-2; 8 nucleotides align to TRBD2. The CDR3 totals 15 residues. Per germline, CDR1 SGHVS and CDR2 FNYEAQ. V lost 5 bases, J lost 7 bases, and 9 bases stayed unmatched. The CDR3: CASSPQAGAYGELFF. The CDR3, as DNA: TGTGCCAGCAGCCCCCAAGCGGGAGCCTACGGGGAGCTGTTTTTT.

The V call is TRBV7-3, the J call TRBJ2-7; possibly TRBD2 for D (6 bases). Germline values: CDR1 SGHTA, CDR2 FQGTGA. Trimming cost V 5 bases and J 7 bases, with 12 bases left between them. This CDR3 comprises 12 residues. The CDR3 DNA follows: TGTGCCAGCAGCAATCTAGCGCGTGAGCAGTACTTC. Its protein is CASSNLAREQYF. The whole variable domain, filled in from reference TRBV7-3 and TRBJ2-7, reads GAGVSQTPSNKVTEKGKYVELRCDPISGHTALYWYRQSLGQGPEFLIYFQGTGAADDSGLPNDRFFAVRPEGSVSTLKIQRTERGDSAVYLCASSNLAREQYFGPGTRLTVT.

The chain joins TRBV18 to TRBJ1-2; 7 positions match TRBD1. Germline lookup yields CDR1 KGHSH and CDR2 LQKENI. CDR3 length: 15 amino acids. The V segment lost 3 bases and the J segment 6 bases; nucleotides outside the gene matches: 10. The CDR3 reads CASSPRTGRLDGYTF. Here the CDR3 DNA reads TGTGCCAGCTCACCCAGGACAGGTCGGTTGGATGGCTACACCTTC.

The chain uses TRBV12-3 or TRBV12-4 and TRBJ2-7, with a weak D call TRBD1 (6 bases). Trimming pared 3 bases from V and 3 bases from J, leaving 9 bases between. The CDR3 covers 13 residues. The CDR3 bases are TGTGCCAGCAGTTTTGCACAGGGCTACGAGCAGTACTTC. Amino acids: CASSFAQGYEQYF.

The chain is built from TRBV7-9 and TRBJ2-7; D perhaps matches TRBD1 (6 bases). CDR1 SEHNR and CDR2 FQNEAQ come from the germline V gene (reference sequence). V lost 5 bases, J lost 2 bases, and 16 bases lay in between. The CDR3 sequence is 15 residues long. The DNA of the CDR3 is TGTGCCAGCAGCCCACGGACAGACCCAACCTACGAGCAGTACTTC. It codes for CASSPRTDPTYEQYF.

The gene calls are TRBV28 and TRBJ2-3; 10 bases map to TRBD2. The CDR3 is 16 residues long. V lost 6 bases to trimming and J lost 5 bases; unmatched junction nucleotides: 11. The germline gives CDR1 MDHEN, CDR2 SYDVKM. CDR3 amino acids: CASSPGGLAGVDTQYF. In DNA, the CDR3 is TGTGCCAGCAGCCCCGGTGGTCTAGCGGGAGTAGATACGCAGTATTTT.

The chain links TRBV15 to TRBJ2-3, with 12 bases identical to TRBD2. J lost 4 bases, V lost 4 bases, and 6 bases had no gene match. Germline CDR1 reads LNHNV; CDR2 reads YYDKDF (reference sequence). The CDR3 length is 16 residues. The CDR3 sequence: CATSTGLAGRADTQYF. The CDR3 nucleotides are TGTGCCACCAGCACCGGACTAGCGGGAAGGGCAGATACGCAGTATTTT.